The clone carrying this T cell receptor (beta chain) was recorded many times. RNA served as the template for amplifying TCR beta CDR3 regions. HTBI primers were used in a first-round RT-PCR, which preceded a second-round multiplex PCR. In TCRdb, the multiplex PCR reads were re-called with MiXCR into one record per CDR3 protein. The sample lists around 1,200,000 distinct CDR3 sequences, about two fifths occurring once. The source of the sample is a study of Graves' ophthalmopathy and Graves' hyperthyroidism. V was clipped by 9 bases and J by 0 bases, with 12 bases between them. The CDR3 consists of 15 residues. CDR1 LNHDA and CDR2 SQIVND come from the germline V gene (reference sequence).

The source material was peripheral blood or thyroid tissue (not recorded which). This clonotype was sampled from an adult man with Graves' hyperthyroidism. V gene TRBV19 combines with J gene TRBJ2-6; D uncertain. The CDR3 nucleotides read TGTGCCAGCGCGAGAGGAGCCTCTGGGGCCAACGTCCTGACTTTC. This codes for CASARGASGANVLTF.